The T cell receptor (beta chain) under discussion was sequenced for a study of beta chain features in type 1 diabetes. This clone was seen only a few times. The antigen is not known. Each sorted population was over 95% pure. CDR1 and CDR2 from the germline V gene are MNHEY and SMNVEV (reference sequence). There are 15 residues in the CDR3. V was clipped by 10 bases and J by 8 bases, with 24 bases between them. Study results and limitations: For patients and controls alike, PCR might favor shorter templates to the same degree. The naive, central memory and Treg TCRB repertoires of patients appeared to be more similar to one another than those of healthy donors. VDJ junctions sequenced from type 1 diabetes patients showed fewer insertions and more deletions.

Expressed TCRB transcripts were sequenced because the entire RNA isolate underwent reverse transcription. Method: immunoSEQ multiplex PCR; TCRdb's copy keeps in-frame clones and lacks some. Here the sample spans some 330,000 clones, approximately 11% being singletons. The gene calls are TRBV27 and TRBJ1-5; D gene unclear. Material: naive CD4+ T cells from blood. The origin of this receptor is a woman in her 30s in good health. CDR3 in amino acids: CATKGNRDRIEPQHF. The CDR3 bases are TGTGCCACCAAAGGGAACCGGGATCGGATTGAGCCCCAGCATTTT.